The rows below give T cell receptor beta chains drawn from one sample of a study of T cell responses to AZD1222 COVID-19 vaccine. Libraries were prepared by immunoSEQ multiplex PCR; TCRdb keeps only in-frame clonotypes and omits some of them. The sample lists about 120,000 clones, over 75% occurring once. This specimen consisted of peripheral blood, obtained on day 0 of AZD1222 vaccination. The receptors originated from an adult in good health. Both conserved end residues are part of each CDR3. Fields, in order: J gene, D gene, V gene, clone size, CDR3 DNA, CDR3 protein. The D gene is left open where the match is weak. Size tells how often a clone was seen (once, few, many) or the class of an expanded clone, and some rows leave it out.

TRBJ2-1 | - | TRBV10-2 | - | TGCGCCAGCAGTGAGGCGGCTAGGACCTACAATGAGCAGTTCTTC | CASSEAARTYNEQFF
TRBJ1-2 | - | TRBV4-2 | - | TGTGCCAGCAGCCAAGAAGCCAGCCCCTATGGCTACACCTTC | CASSQEASPYGYTF
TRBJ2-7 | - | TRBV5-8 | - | TGTGCCAGCAGCCCCGGTCCGGGAAGGCAGTACTTC | CASSPGPGRQYF
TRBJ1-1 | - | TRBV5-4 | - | TGTGCCACCCTGTCGGGTGGGAACACTGAAGCTTTCTTT | CATLSGGNTEAFF
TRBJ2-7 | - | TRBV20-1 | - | TGCAGTGCTAGTTTGCAACCCTCCTACGAGCAGTACTTC | CSASLQPSYEQYF
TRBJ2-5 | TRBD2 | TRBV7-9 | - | TGTGCCAGCAGCTTAGACAGCGGGGGGATCCAAGAGACCCAGTACTTC | CASSLDSGGIQETQYF
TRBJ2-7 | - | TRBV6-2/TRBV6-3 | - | TGTGCCAGCAGTTACCAAGGGTTTCTAAGCTCCTACGAGCAGTACTTC | CASSYQGFLSSYEQYF
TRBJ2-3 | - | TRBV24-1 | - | TGTGCCACCAGCGGTACAGGGTCGAGCGGGAATACGCAGTATTTT | CATSGTGSSGNTQYF
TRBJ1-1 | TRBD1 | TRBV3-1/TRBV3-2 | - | TGTGCCAGCAGCCAAGGACAGGGGGCAGAAGCTTTCTTT | CASSQGQGAEAFF
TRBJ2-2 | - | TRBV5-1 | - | TGCGCCAGCAGCCGGTTGACCGGGGAGCTGTTTTTT | CASSRLTGELFF
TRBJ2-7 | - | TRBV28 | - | TGTGCCAGCAGTTTGGCACAGGTGGTTTACGAGCAGTACTTC | CASSLAQVVYEQYF
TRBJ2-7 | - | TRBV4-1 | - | TGCGCCAGCAGCCAAGGGGTGAACAGGGATACCTACGAGCAGTACTTC | CASSQGVNRDTYEQYF
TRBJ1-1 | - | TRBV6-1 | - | TGTGCCAGCAGTGAACGCAGGAACACTGAAGCTTTCTTT | CASSERRNTEAFF
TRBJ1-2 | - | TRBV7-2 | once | TGTGCCAGCAGCTTACTCCAGGGACCCTCGGAGGTTGGCTACACCTTC | CASSLLQGPSEVGYTF
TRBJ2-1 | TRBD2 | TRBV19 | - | TGTGCCAGTAGTCCGGGACTAGCGGGGGGCAATGAGCAGTTCTTC | CASSPGLAGGNEQFF
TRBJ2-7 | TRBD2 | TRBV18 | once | TGTGCCAGCTCACCACCGGGACTAAGTTACGAGCAGTACTTC | CASSPPGLSYEQYF
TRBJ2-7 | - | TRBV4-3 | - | TGCGCCAGCAGCCAAGACAGGGTCAGCTACGAGCAGTACTTC | CASSQDRVSYEQYF
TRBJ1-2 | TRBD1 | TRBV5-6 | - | TGTGCCAGCAGCTTGGGGACAGGGGGTCACTATGGCTACACCTTC | CASSLGTGGHYGYTF
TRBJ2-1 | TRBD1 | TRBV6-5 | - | TGTGCCAGCAGTCCCGGGACAGGGGTGCCGGCTGAGCAGTTCTTC | CASSPGTGVPAEQFF
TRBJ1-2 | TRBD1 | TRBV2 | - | TGTGCCAGCAGTGGGACAGGGGTCTATGGCTACACCTTC | CASSGTGVYGYTF
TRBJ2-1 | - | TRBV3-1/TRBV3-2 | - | TGTGCCAGCAGCCAAGGGTCGGGACCAATCTACAATGAGCAGTTCTTC | CASSQGSGPIYNEQFF
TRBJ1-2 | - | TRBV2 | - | TGTGCCAGCATGGCAGGCAGGGGCAACTATGGCTACACCTTC | CASMAGRGNYGYTF
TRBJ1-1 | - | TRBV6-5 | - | TGTGCCAGCAGTAGGTTAGCTCAGAACACTGAAGCTTTCTTT | CASSRLAQNTEAFF
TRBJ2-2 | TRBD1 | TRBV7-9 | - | TGTGCCAGCAGTTCTGGACAGGGATCCACCGGGGAGCTGTTTTTT | CASSSGQGSTGELFF
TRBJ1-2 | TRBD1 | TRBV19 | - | TGTGCCAGTAGCACCAGACAGGGGGGAGACTATGGCTACACCTTC | CASSTRQGGDYGYTF
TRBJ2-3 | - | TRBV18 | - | TGTGCCAGCTCTCCCTTAAGCACAGATACGCAGTATTTT | CASSPLSTDTQYF
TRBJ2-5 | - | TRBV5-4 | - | TGTGCCAGCAGCTTGGGGGTCGACGGCCAAGAGACCCAGTACTTC | CASSLGVDGQETQYF
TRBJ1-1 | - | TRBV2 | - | TGTGCCAGCAGAGAGGGCATGTTAGCTTTCTTT | CASREGMLAFF
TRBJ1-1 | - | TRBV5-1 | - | TGCGCCAGCAGCTTGAACAGTTTGAACACTGAAGCTTTCTTT | CASSLNSLNTEAFF
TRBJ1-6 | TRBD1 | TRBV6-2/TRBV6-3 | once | TGTGCCAGCAGTTACCCGCCGCGGACAGGGGACTCCCTCCACTTT | CASSYPPRTGDSLHF